The 12 T cell receptor beta chains given below trace back to one sample, sequenced in a study of a mutant IDH1 vaccine in newly diagnosed glioma. Sequencing was performed with immunoSEQ multiplex PCR; in TCRdb, only in-frame clones are kept and a portion is missing. The repertoire holds 12,000 to 15,000 clones, with 80% to 90% as singletons. The sample's time point: baseline, week 1 (first vaccination visit). Treatment described: pre-vaccination baseline after standard-of-care therapy. The source was PBMCs, collected from a glioma patient treated with radiotherapy, temozolomide or both. The source of these receptors is a woman between 40 and 50 years old with glioma. Some clones in this sample may be carry-over from other donors' samples.

The count of this clone is one. V and J are TRBV6-5 and TRBJ2-5; D not certain. The germline gives CDR1 MNHEY, CDR2 SVGAGI. The CDR3 covers 11 residues. The V gene lost 7 bases and the J gene lost 5 bases, with 8 bases spanning the gap. CDR3 coding DNA: TGTGCCAGCACTTTTAGGGAGACCCAGTACTTC. Translated, it gives CASTFRETQYF.

As concerns this clone: The sample holds other DNA sequences that translate to the same CDR3. The chain has TRBV4-1 and TRBJ1-1; D unclear. Germline V gene lookup returns CDR1 MGHRA and CDR2 YSYEKL. CDR3 length: 14 amino acids. Trimming cost V 0 bases and J 6 bases, with 11 bases left between them. DNA for the CDR3: TGCGCCAGCAGCCAAGAATGGAAGGGCGCTGAAGCTTTCTTT. Amino acids: CASSQEWKGAEAFF.

This clone was counted once. The rearrangement joins TRBV19 to TRBJ1-5; D ambiguous. The CDR3 runs 12 residues. CDR1 is LNHDA and CDR2 is SQIVND in the germline V gene (reference sequence). Deletions cut 5 bases from V and 7 bases from J, with 9 bases between. The DNA of the CDR3 is TGTGCCAGTAGTTGGGAGGAACAGCCCCAGCATTTT. Translated: CASSWEEQPQHF.

V is TRBV5-1 and J is TRBJ1-4, with a weak D call TRBD1 (6 bases). The CDR3 spans 14 residues. CDR1 and CDR2 from the germline V gene are SGHRS and YFSETQ. The ends were cut back, 0 bases at V and 7 bases at J, with 10 bases in the middle. Here the CDR3 reads CASSLVQGSEKLFF. The DNA of the CDR3 is TGCGCCAGCAGCTTGGTGCAGGGGAGTGAAAAACTGTTTTTT.

The J gene is TRBJ2-1, the V gene TRBV10-3; D gene ambiguous. The CDR3 has 15 residues. V dropped 2 bases and J dropped 0 bases, with 8 bases sitting between them. Germline loops: CDR1 ENHRY, CDR2 SYGVKD. The CDR3 DNA is TGTGCCATCAGTGAGGACCCCAGCTCCTACAATGAGCAGTTCTTC. This codes for CAISEDPSSYNEQFF.

The chain uses TRBV7-8 and TRBJ2-5, with 7 bases that match TRBD1. The J segment lost 2 bases and the V segment lost 8 bases, leaving 5 bases of the junction unmatched. This CDR3 spans 13 amino acids. From germline, CDR1 is SGHVS and CDR2 FQNEAQ. The CDR3 is CASATGPQETQYF. CDR3 bases: TGTGCCAGCGCGACAGGGCCGCAAGAGACCCAGTACTTC.

This rearrangement joins TRBV10-2 to TRBJ1-1; 7 nucleotides agree with TRBD1. CDR3 length: 12 amino acids. CDR1 is WSHSY, CDR2 SAAADI, per germline. The junction had 0 bases not matched to a gene; V was cut back by 5 bases and J by 3 bases. The CDR3, as DNA: TGCGCCAGCAGTCAGGGGGACACTGAAGCTTTCTTT. Its translation: CASSQGDTEAFF.

The chain uses TRBV29-1 and TRBJ2-1, with a weak D call TRBD1 (6 bases). V lost 0 bases to trimming and J lost 9 bases, with 12 bases between them. CDR3 length: 13 residues. Germline lookup yields CDR1 SQVTM and CDR2 ANQGSEA. The CDR3: CSVEEGGHGEQFF. CDR3 nucleotide sequence: TGCAGCGTTGAAGAAGGGGGACACGGTGAGCAGTTCTTC.

The CDR3: CASSFLPGQGYEQYF. As DNA, the CDR3 is TGCGCCAGCAGCTTTTTGCCGGGACAGGGGTACGAGCAGTACTTC. V is TRBV5-1 and J is TRBJ2-7, with 10 positions matching TRBD1. The CDR3 consists of 15 residues. Germline V gene data show CDR1 as SGHRS and CDR2 as YFSETQ. With 2 bases clipped from V and 4 bases from J, the junction kept 6 bases outside the gene matches.

This chain links TRBV4-1 with TRBJ2-1; D gene ambiguous. Trimming took off 1 base at V and 0 bases at J, with 10 bases between the two ends. The CDR3 extends over 16 amino acids. Germline loops: CDR1 MGHRA, CDR2 YSYEKL. CDR3 in amino acids: CASSQAGRLSYNEQFF. CDR3 in DNA: TGCGCCAGCAGCCAAGCTGGCCGCCTCTCCTACAATGAGCAGTTCTTC.

The DNA of the CDR3 is TGTGCCAGTACGCACGGGGGCGCTGGGGCCAACGTCCTGACTTTC. It yields the protein CASTHGGAGANVLTF. This rearrangement joins TRBV19 to TRBJ2-6, with D perhaps being TRBD1 or TRBD2 (6 bases each). Germline V CDR1 and CDR2: LNHDA, SQIVND (reference sequence). The CDR3 is 15 amino acids. The V end lost 7 bases, the J end lost 2 bases, and 12 bases lay between the germline ends.

This chain uses TRBV4-2 with TRBJ1-5; D is uncertain. Germline-derived CDR1 and CDR2 are LGHNA and YNFKEQ. V lost 0 bases and J lost 4, with 13 bases in between. The CDR3 loop spans 16 amino acids. The CDR3 region is CASSQDMGRTNQPQHF. For the CDR3, the DNA is TGTGCCAGCAGCCAAGATATGGGCAGGACTAATCAGCCCCAGCATTTT.